This is a list of T cell receptor beta chains from one sample in a study of cytotoxic CD8 clonotypes in ibrutinib-treated CLL. Libraries were prepared by immunoSEQ multiplex PCR; TCRdb keeps only in-frame clonotypes and omits some of them. In the table there are more than 45,000 clones, approximately 82% of which are singletons. The source material was PBMCs, sampled after 24 months of ibrutinib treatment. The receptors were gathered from a human donor with chronic lymphocytic leukemia. The CDR3 runs from the conserved cysteine through the conserved F or W. D genes are given only for firm matches. A clone size is listed for some rows: how often the clone was seen (once, few, many), or a class if it is expanded.

J gene: TRBJ2-6; V gene: TRBV27; clone size: NA; D gene: TRBD1; CDR3 protein: CASSSWTGADSGANVLTF; CDR3 DNA: TGTGCCAGCAGTTCGTGGACAGGGGCCGACTCTGGGGCCAACGTCCTGACTTTC
J gene: TRBJ1-3; V gene: TRBV30; clone size: NA; D gene: NA; CDR3 protein: CAWSQGQPASGNTIYF; CDR3 DNA: TGTGCCTGGAGCCAAGGACAGCCGGCCTCTGGAAACACCATATATTTT
J gene: TRBJ2-7; V gene: TRBV7-2; clone size: NA; D gene: NA; CDR3 protein: CASSRGNFPSGEQYF; CDR3 DNA: TGTGCCAGCAGCCGCGGAAACTTTCCTTCTGGGGAGCAGTACTTC
J gene: TRBJ1-5; V gene: TRBV6-1; clone size: NA; D gene: TRBD1; CDR3 protein: CASRTGLTWNQPQHF; CDR3 DNA: TGTGCCAGCAGGACAGGGTTGACTTGGAATCAGCCCCAGCATTTT
J gene: TRBJ1-1; V gene: TRBV15; clone size: NA; D gene: NA; CDR3 protein: CATKSRKFRSGRTTEAFF; CDR3 DNA: TGTGCCACCAAAAGCAGGAAATTTCGGTCGGGTCGGACCACTGAAGCTTTCTTT
J gene: TRBJ2-5; V gene: TRBV25-1; clone size: NA; D gene: TRBD1; CDR3 protein: CASSEYRQGAETQYF; CDR3 DNA: TGTGCCAGCAGTGAATACCGACAGGGGGCCGAGACCCAGTACTTC
J gene: TRBJ2-1; V gene: TRBV13; clone size: few; D gene: TRBD2; CDR3 protein: CASSPSWTSGSANEQFF; CDR3 DNA: TGTGCCAGCAGCCCCTCCTGGACTAGCGGGAGCGCGAATGAGCAGTTCTTC
J gene: TRBJ2-5; V gene: TRBV9; clone size: NA; D gene: NA; CDR3 protein: CASSVSQGPETQYF; CDR3 DNA: TGTGCCAGCAGCGTATCGCAGGGGCCAGAGACCCAGTACTTC
J gene: TRBJ1-1; V gene: TRBV7-6; clone size: NA; D gene: NA; CDR3 protein: CASSPKVGTAEAFF; CDR3 DNA: TGTGCCAGCAGCCCAAAAGTAGGCACCGCTGAAGCTTTCTTT
J gene: TRBJ2-1; V gene: TRBV5-1; clone size: NA; D gene: NA; CDR3 protein: CASSRPGAEQFF; CDR3 DNA: TGCGCCAGCAGCCGCCCAGGGGCGGAGCAGTTCTTC
J gene: TRBJ2-7; V gene: TRBV4-3; clone size: NA; D gene: NA; CDR3 protein: CASSQEWGTAEQYF; CDR3 DNA: TGCGCCAGCAGCCAAGAATGGGGTACGGCCGAGCAGTACTTC
J gene: TRBJ2-1; V gene: TRBV28; clone size: NA; D gene: NA; CDR3 protein: CASSFAGRWLNEQFF; CDR3 DNA: TGTGCCAGCAGTTTCGCAGGGCGGTGGTTGAATGAGCAGTTCTTC
J gene: TRBJ2-6; V gene: TRBV11-2; clone size: once; D gene: NA; CDR3 protein: CASRPGQISGANVLTF; CDR3 DNA: TGTGCCAGCAGACCGGGACAAATCTCTGGGGCCAACGTCCTGACTTTC
J gene: TRBJ2-7; V gene: TRBV11-3; clone size: NA; D gene: TRBD2; CDR3 protein: CASSAGLAGMYEQYF; CDR3 DNA: TGTGCCAGCAGCGCGGGACTAGCGGGAATGTACGAGCAGTACTTC
J gene: TRBJ1-2; V gene: TRBV27; clone size: NA; D gene: TRBD1; CDR3 protein: CASSLRQGTEGYTF; CDR3 DNA: TGTGCCAGCAGTTTAAGACAGGGAACGGAGGGCTACACCTTC
J gene: TRBJ1-2; V gene: TRBV7-9; clone size: few; D gene: NA; CDR3 protein: CASSLLAGDGYTF; CDR3 DNA: TGTGCCAGCAGCTTATTGGCAGGGGATGGCTACACCTTC
J gene: TRBJ2-7; V gene: TRBV18; clone size: NA; D gene: NA; CDR3 protein: CASSNGQNYEQYF; CDR3 DNA: TGTGCCAGCTCAAACGGACAGAACTACGAGCAGTACTTC
J gene: TRBJ1-1; V gene: TRBV7-9; clone size: NA; D gene: TRBD1; CDR3 protein: CASSPWDRGLAEAFF; CDR3 DNA: TGTGCCAGCAGCCCTTGGGACAGGGGGCTGGCTGAAGCTTTCTTT
J gene: TRBJ1-3; V gene: TRBV7-9; clone size: once; D gene: NA; CDR3 protein: CASSLGTQGAGNTIYF; CDR3 DNA: TGTGCCAGCAGCTTAGGAACTCAGGGAGCGGGAAACACCATATATTTT
J gene: TRBJ2-1; V gene: TRBV28; clone size: NA; D gene: TRBD1; CDR3 protein: CASSSTKQGPQFF; CDR3 DNA: TGTGCCAGCAGTTCCACAAAACAGGGGCCTCAATTCTTC